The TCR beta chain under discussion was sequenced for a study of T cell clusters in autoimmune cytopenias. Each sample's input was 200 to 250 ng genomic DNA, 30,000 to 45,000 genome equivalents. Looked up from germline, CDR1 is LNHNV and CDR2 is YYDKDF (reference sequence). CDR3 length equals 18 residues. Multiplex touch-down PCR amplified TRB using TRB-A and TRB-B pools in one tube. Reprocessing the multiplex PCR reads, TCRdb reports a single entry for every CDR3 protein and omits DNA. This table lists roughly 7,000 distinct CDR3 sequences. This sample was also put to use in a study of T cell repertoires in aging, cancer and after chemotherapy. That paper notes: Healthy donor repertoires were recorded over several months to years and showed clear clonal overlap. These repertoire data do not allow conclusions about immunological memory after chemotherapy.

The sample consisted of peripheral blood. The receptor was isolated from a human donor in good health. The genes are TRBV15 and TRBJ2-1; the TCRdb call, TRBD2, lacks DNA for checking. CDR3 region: CATSRDRGGGASVNEQFF.